This TCR beta chain was obtained from a study of T cell repertoires in cytomegalovirus infection. The CDR3 consists of 13 residues. V lost 2 bases, J lost 4 bases, and 8 bases lay in between. Germline V gives CDR1 SQVTM, CDR2 ANQGSEA. TCRdb analysed the reads with MiXCR anew, one entry per CDR3 protein. This table has 450,000 to 650,000 distinct CDR3 sequences, roughly 43% appearing once. As for this clonotype: The antigen is not known.

The genes are TRBV29-1 and TRBJ2-2; D gene unclear. This material consisted of cultured PBMCs, taken from culture after CMV antigen stimulation. This receptor was identified in a human donor in good health (CMV status not recorded). Some clones in this sample may be carry-over from other donors' samples. In nucleotides, the CDR3 is TGCAGCGTTGAATCACTAAGCACCGGGGAGCTGTTTTTT. Translation: CSVESLSTGELFF.